One TCR beta chain is described in this entry. Its antigen is not known. The PCR ran on 60 Vbeta and 13 Jbeta primers. The table came from immunoSEQ multiplex PCR; TCRdb's copy has only in-frame clones and leaves some out. The table has 65,000 to 100,000 clones, about 70% seen once. The data derive from a study of cytomegalovirus exposure and HLA in healthy donors. Study results and limitations: The study put some 150 TCR beta chains on its list as cytomegalovirus-associated.

Germline CDR1 reads SEHNR; CDR2 reads FQNEAQ (reference sequence). This CDR3 has 15 residues. The junction had 9 bases not matched to a gene; V was cut back by 6 bases and J by 4 bases. The V call is TRBV7-9, the J call TRBJ2-5; 9 bases line up with TRBD1. The origin of this receptor is a man aged 40-49 years in good health and CMV-seronegative. The sequencing input was PBMCs. The DNA of the CDR3 is TGTGCCAGCAGAAAAGCCACAGGGGGCGGAGAGACCCAGTACTTC. Translating gives CASRKATGGGETQYF.